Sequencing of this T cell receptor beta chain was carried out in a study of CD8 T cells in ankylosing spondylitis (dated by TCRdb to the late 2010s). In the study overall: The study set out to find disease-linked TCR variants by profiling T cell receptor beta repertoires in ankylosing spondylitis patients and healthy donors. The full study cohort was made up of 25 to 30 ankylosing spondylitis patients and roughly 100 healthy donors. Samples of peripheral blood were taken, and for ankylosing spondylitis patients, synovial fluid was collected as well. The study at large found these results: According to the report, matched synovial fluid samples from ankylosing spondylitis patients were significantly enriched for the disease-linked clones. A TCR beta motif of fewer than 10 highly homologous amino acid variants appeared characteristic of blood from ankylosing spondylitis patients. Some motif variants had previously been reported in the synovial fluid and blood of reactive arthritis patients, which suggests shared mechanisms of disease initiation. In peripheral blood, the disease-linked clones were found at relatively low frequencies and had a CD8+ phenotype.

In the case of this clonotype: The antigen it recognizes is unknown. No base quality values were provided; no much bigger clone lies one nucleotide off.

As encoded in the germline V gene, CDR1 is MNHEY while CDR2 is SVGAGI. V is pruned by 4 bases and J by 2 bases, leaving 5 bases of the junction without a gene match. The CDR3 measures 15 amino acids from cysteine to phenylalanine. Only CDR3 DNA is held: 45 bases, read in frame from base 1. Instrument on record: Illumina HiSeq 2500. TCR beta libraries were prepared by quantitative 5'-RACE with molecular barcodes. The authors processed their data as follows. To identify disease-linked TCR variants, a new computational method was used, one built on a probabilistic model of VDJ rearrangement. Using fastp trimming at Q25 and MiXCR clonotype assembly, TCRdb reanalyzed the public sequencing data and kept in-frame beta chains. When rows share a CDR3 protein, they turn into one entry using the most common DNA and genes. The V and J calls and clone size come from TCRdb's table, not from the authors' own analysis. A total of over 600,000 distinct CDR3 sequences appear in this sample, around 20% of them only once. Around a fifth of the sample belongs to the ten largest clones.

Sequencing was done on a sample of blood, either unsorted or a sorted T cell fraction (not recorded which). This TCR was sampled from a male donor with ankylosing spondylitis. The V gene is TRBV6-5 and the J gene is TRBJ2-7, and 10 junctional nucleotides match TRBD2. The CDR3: CASSSVAGGPYEQYF. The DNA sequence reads TGTGCCAGCAGTTCTGTAGCGGGGGGCCCCTACGAGCAGTACTTC.